Listed below are T cell receptor beta chains from one sample, sequenced in a study of human T cells and chemical hapten exposure. TCRdb re-called the RACE reads through MiXCR, storing one row per CDR3 protein. The table shows about 64,000 distinct CDR3 sequences, with 9.5% to 11% occurring only once. The sequences come from whole blood, collected in connection with sensitization to the hapten diphenylcyclopropenone (DPC). The origin of the receptors is a woman aged 25 to 39 with alopecia areata. Some clones in this sample may be carry-over from other donors' samples. Each CDR3 is given with its conserved first and last residue. The D gene is left open where the match is weak. Clone size is shown for a subset of rows, as once, few, many or a class of expanded clone.

clone_size: few
v_call: TRBV18
d_call: NA
j_call: TRBJ1-2
cdr3_aa: CASSPDTLFYGYTF
cdr3_nt: TGTGCCAGCTCACCAGACACCCTCTTCTATGGCTACACCTTC

clone_size: NA
v_call: TRBV6-5
d_call: TRBD1
j_call: TRBJ1-1
cdr3_aa: CASSYSSTGGANTEAFF
cdr3_nt: TGTGCCAGCAGTTACTCGAGCACAGGGGGCGCGAACACTGAAGCTTTCTTT

clone_size: many
v_call: TRBV28
d_call: TRBD1
j_call: TRBJ1-5
cdr3_aa: CASGIGGGNQPQHF
cdr3_nt: TGTGCCAGCGGCATAGGGGGCGGCAATCAGCCCCAGCATTTT

clone_size: many
v_call: TRBV20-1
d_call: TRBD1
j_call: TRBJ2-1
cdr3_aa: CSASDPRQGANEQFF
cdr3_nt: TGCAGTGCTAGTGACCCGAGACAGGGGGCCAATGAGCAGTTCTTC

clone_size: many
v_call: TRBV7-8
d_call: NA
j_call: TRBJ2-1
cdr3_aa: CASSFSTGGSYNEQFF
cdr3_nt: TGTGCCAGCAGCTTTTCGACCGGAGGCTCCTACAATGAGCAGTTCTTC

clone_size: NA
v_call: TRBV2
d_call: NA
j_call: TRBJ1-2
cdr3_aa: CASSEVGYHGYTF
cdr3_nt: TGTGCCAGCAGTGAAGTAGGGTACCATGGCTACACCTTC

clone_size: NA
v_call: TRBV28
d_call: TRBD2
j_call: TRBJ2-1
cdr3_aa: CASTPNLAAGQFF
cdr3_nt: TGTGCCAGCACCCCGAATCTAGCGGCGGGGCAGTTCTTC

clone_size: few
v_call: TRBV12-3/TRBV12-4
d_call: NA
j_call: TRBJ1-6
cdr3_aa: CASSLNGGANSPLHF
cdr3_nt: TGTGCCAGCAGTTTAAATGGGGGTGCGAATTCACCCCTCCACTTT

clone_size: NA
v_call: TRBV15
d_call: NA
j_call: TRBJ1-2
cdr3_aa: CATSRDPLSSYGYTF
cdr3_nt: TGTGCCACCAGCAGAGACCCACTTTCGAGCTATGGCTACACCTTC

clone_size: many
v_call: TRBV7-9
d_call: NA
j_call: TRBJ1-1
cdr3_aa: CASRGEMNTEAFF
cdr3_nt: TGTGCCAGCAGGGGGGAGATGAACACTGAAGCTTTCTTT

clone_size: many
v_call: TRBV6-4
d_call: NA
j_call: TRBJ2-2
cdr3_aa: CASSETWASDPGELFF
cdr3_nt: TGTGCCAGCAGTGAGACTTGGGCTAGCGATCCCGGGGAGCTGTTTTTT

clone_size: many
v_call: TRBV28
d_call: NA
j_call: TRBJ1-5
cdr3_aa: CASSLSGNQPQHF
cdr3_nt: TGTGCCAGCAGTTTGTCAGGGAATCAGCCCCAGCATTTT

clone_size: NA
v_call: TRBV28
d_call: NA
j_call: TRBJ1-2
cdr3_aa: CASSERDGTTALYGYTF
cdr3_nt: TGTGCCAGCAGTGAAAGGGACGGAACGACCGCCCTCTATGGCTACACCTTC

clone_size: many
v_call: TRBV6-2/TRBV6-3
d_call: NA
j_call: TRBJ2-7
cdr3_aa: CASSQAYEQYF
cdr3_nt: TGTGCCAGCAGCCAAGCCTACGAGCAGTACTTC

clone_size: NA
v_call: TRBV7-2
d_call: TRBD1
j_call: TRBJ2-7
cdr3_aa: CASGTAASYEQYF
cdr3_nt: TGTGCCAGCGGGACAGCGGCCAGCTACGAGCAGTACTTC

clone_size: many
v_call: TRBV19
d_call: NA
j_call: TRBJ1-4
cdr3_aa: CASSSGGAGEKLFF
cdr3_nt: TGTGCCAGTAGTAGTGGCGGCGCGGGTGAAAAACTGTTTTTT

clone_size: many
v_call: TRBV5-4
d_call: NA
j_call: TRBJ1-2
cdr3_aa: CASSLAPAGNYGYTF
cdr3_nt: TGTGCCAGCAGCTTGGCCCCGGCAGGGAACTATGGCTACACCTTC

clone_size: NA
v_call: TRBV10-3
d_call: TRBD2
j_call: TRBJ2-3
cdr3_aa: CAISDGGETTQYF
cdr3_nt: TGTGCCATCAGTGATGGGGGGGAGACTACGCAGTATTTT

clone_size: few
v_call: TRBV28
d_call: TRBD2
j_call: TRBJ2-7
cdr3_aa: CASSLRRLAGAEQYF
cdr3_nt: TGTGCCAGCAGTTTACGTCGGCTAGCGGGAGCCGAGCAGTACTTC

clone_size: NA
v_call: TRBV6-2/TRBV6-3
d_call: NA
j_call: TRBJ2-2
cdr3_aa: CASRRDSANTGELFF
cdr3_nt: TGTGCCAGCAGAAGGGACTCGGCGAACACCGGGGAGCTGTTTTTT

clone_size: few
v_call: TRBV6-2/TRBV6-3
d_call: TRBD2
j_call: TRBJ2-1
cdr3_aa: CASSLSGSPYNEQFF
cdr3_nt: TGTGCCAGCAGTCTCAGCGGGAGCCCCTACAATGAGCAGTTCTTC

clone_size: many
v_call: TRBV2
d_call: TRBD1
j_call: TRBJ2-5
cdr3_aa: CASSTRTGSETQYF
cdr3_nt: TGTGCCAGCAGTACTAGGACAGGGAGTGAGACCCAGTACTTC

clone_size: few
v_call: TRBV2
d_call: NA
j_call: TRBJ2-1
cdr3_aa: CASSVGVWGSEQFF
cdr3_nt: TGTGCCAGCAGTGTCGGAGTTTGGGGGAGTGAGCAGTTCTTC

clone_size: few
v_call: TRBV28
d_call: NA
j_call: TRBJ1-1
cdr3_aa: CASSPAAVPNTEAFF
cdr3_nt: TGTGCCAGCAGTCCGGCGGCGGTTCCGAACACTGAAGCTTTCTTT

clone_size: many
v_call: TRBV18
d_call: TRBD2
j_call: TRBJ2-2
cdr3_aa: CASSTSGTSGVTNTGELFF
cdr3_nt: TGTGCCAGCTCTACGTCCGGGACTAGCGGGGTTACCAACACCGGGGAGCTGTTTTTT

clone_size: many
v_call: TRBV6-5
d_call: NA
j_call: TRBJ2-7
cdr3_aa: CASGSPGLSYEQYF
cdr3_nt: TGTGCCAGCGGATCTCCCGGTCTGTCCTACGAGCAGTACTTC

clone_size: many
v_call: TRBV18
d_call: NA
j_call: TRBJ2-2
cdr3_aa: CASSPPSRGDTGELFF
cdr3_nt: TGTGCCAGCTCACCACCGAGCAGGGGCGACACCGGGGAGCTGTTTTTT

clone_size: few
v_call: TRBV2
d_call: NA
j_call: TRBJ2-5
cdr3_aa: CASIPGTKETQYF
cdr3_nt: TGTGCCAGCATACCCGGGACGAAAGAGACCCAGTACTTC

clone_size: NA
v_call: TRBV4-3
d_call: TRBD1
j_call: TRBJ2-5
cdr3_aa: CASSQFNRGETQYF
cdr3_nt: TGCGCCAGCAGCCAATTTAACAGGGGCGAGACCCAGTACTTC

clone_size: many
v_call: TRBV19
d_call: NA
j_call: TRBJ1-5
cdr3_aa: CASTTSTSETYQPQHF
cdr3_nt: TGTGCCAGTACCACCTCCACGTCAGAGACTTATCAGCCCCAGCATTTT

clone_size: many
v_call: TRBV29-1
d_call: NA
j_call: TRBJ2-5
cdr3_aa: CSVEEQGSGTQYF
cdr3_nt: TGCAGCGTTGAAGAACAGGGATCGGGGACCCAGTACTTC

clone_size: many
v_call: TRBV4-3
d_call: NA
j_call: TRBJ1-1
cdr3_aa: CASSQSGWGSQAFF
cdr3_nt: TGCGCCAGCAGCCAAAGTGGTTGGGGGTCTCAAGCTTTCTTT

clone_size: NA
v_call: TRBV6-2/TRBV6-3
d_call: TRBD1
j_call: TRBJ1-5
cdr3_aa: CASSSVGQGYQPQHF
cdr3_nt: TGTGCCAGCAGTTCCGTGGGACAGGGTTATCAGCCCCAGCATTTT

clone_size: many
v_call: TRBV4-3
d_call: NA
j_call: TRBJ1-2
cdr3_aa: CASSQEATPQGYYGYTF
cdr3_nt: TGCGCCAGCAGCCAAGAGGCAACACCCCAGGGCTACTATGGCTACACCTTC

clone_size: many
v_call: TRBV28
d_call: NA
j_call: TRBJ1-5
cdr3_aa: CASRPTGNNQPQHF
cdr3_nt: TGTGCCAGCAGACCGACAGGCAACAATCAGCCCCAGCATTTT

clone_size: NA
v_call: TRBV4-2
d_call: TRBD1
j_call: TRBJ1-1
cdr3_aa: CDSSPEGQLNTEAFF
cdr3_nt: TGTGACAGCAGCCCAGAGGGACAGTTAAACACTGAAGCTTTCTTT

clone_size: NA
v_call: TRBV19
d_call: NA
j_call: TRBJ2-2
cdr3_aa: CASTLGQPANTGELFF
cdr3_nt: TGTGCCAGTACCTTAGGACAGCCAGCGAACACCGGGGAGCTGTTTTTT

clone_size: few
v_call: TRBV7-2
d_call: NA
j_call: TRBJ2-6
cdr3_aa: CASSLALGRVLTF
cdr3_nt: TGTGCCAGCAGCTTAGCGTTGGGGCGGGTCCTGACTTTC

clone_size: NA
v_call: TRBV11-2
d_call: TRBD2
j_call: TRBJ2-1
cdr3_aa: CVSRGLSAGINEQFF
cdr3_nt: TGTGTCAGCCGCGGGCTGTCAGCGGGAATCAATGAGCAGTTCTTC

clone_size: NA
v_call: TRBV30
d_call: NA
j_call: TRBJ2-6
cdr3_aa: CASPDGAGANVLTF
cdr3_nt: TGTGCCTCCCCCGACGGAGCTGGGGCCAACGTCCTGACTTTC

clone_size: NA
v_call: TRBV20-1
d_call: NA
j_call: TRBJ2-7
cdr3_aa: CSARGDELREQYF
cdr3_nt: TGCAGTGCTAGAGGAGACGAATTACGCGAGCAGTACTTC

clone_size: few
v_call: TRBV9
d_call: NA
j_call: TRBJ2-5
cdr3_aa: CASSVAAGIKETQYF
cdr3_nt: TGTGCCAGCAGCGTAGCGGCGGGCATTAAAGAGACCCAGTACTTC

clone_size: NA
v_call: TRBV5-1
d_call: NA
j_call: TRBJ2-7
cdr3_aa: CASNQGGSYEQYF
cdr3_nt: TGCGCCAGCAATCAAGGGGGAAGCTACGAGCAGTACTTC

clone_size: many
v_call: TRBV6-6
d_call: NA
j_call: TRBJ1-4
cdr3_aa: CASSYEGGDEKLFF
cdr3_nt: TGTGCCAGCAGTTACGAGGGAGGGGATGAAAAACTGTTTTTT

clone_size: many
v_call: TRBV28
d_call: NA
j_call: TRBJ1-4
cdr3_aa: CASSLVDPVNEKLFF
cdr3_nt: TGTGCCAGCAGTTTGGTCGACCCCGTTAATGAAAAACTGTTTTTT